These 10 T cell receptor beta chains share one sample of origin, sequenced in a study of Graves' ophthalmopathy and Graves' hyperthyroidism listed by TCRdb under 2018. The instrument given in TCRdb is Illumina HiSeq 2000. For repertoire sequencing, TCR beta CDR3 regions were amplified from RNA transcripts. The first round of RT-PCR was done with HTBI primers and the Qiagen OneStep RT-PCR kit, and was followed by a second round of multiplex PCR, then size selection and purification. TCRdb took the public reads, trimmed them with fastp at Q25, ran MiXCR for clone calling and kept in-frame beta chains. Rows with one shared CDR3 protein collapse into an entry with the most common genes and DNA. A total of some 750,000 distinct CDR3 sequences appear in this sample, 40% of them only once. The ten largest clones capture roughly 46% of the sample. Sequences were obtained from peripheral blood. The origin of the receptors is an adult man with Graves' ophthalmopathy.

There are many counts of this clonotype. The chain carries TRBV10-3 and TRBJ1-1, with 8 bases identical to TRBD1. CDR1 is ENHRY, CDR2 SYGVKD, per germline. This CDR3 is 17 amino acids long. The trim removed 6 bases at V and 7 bases at J, leaving 19 bases unmatched. The DNA of the CDR3 is TGTGCCATCAGCCAGAGCGGACAGGGAAGAGCCCCCGGTGAAGCTTTCTTT. It translates to CAISQSGQGRAPGEAFF.

This clonotype has more than one count but fewer than ten. The genes are TRBV14 and TRBJ2-7; D is undetermined. CDR3 length: 13 residues. CDR1 SGHDN and CDR2 FVKESK come from the germline V gene. V gave up 4 bases and J gave up 6 bases, with 13 bases separating them. CDR3 protein: CASSPDVFGEQYF. The CDR3 coding sequence is TGTGCCAGCAGCCCGGACGTTTTCGGCGAGCAGTACTTC.

The chain has TRBV7-1 and TRBJ1-4, with TRBD1 identical over 11 bases. TRBV7-1 qualifies as an ORF whose function is uncertain. The CDR3 totals 15 residues. The ends lost 2 bases at V and 7 bases at J; junction bases unmatched: 3. CDR3 amino acids: CASSSSGTGGEKLFF. Here the CDR3 DNA reads TGTGCCAGCAGCTCATCCGGGACAGGGGGTGAAAAACTGTTTTTT.

About this clonotype: A read error may produce the germline difference seen at one junction end. The V and J genes are TRBV19 and TRBJ2-5, with D possibly called TRBD1 or TRBD2 (5 bases each). The CDR3 sequence is 13 residues long. Germline loops: CDR1 LNHDA, CDR2 SQIVND (reference sequence). Written as DNA, the CDR3 is TGTGCCAGTAGGGAGACGGGGCAAGAGATCCAGTACTTC. Translating it yields CASRETGQEIQYF.

The chain employs TRBV5-1 and TRBJ2-7, with D perhaps TRBD2 (6 bases). The V and J ends lost 4 bases and 0 bases respectively, with 23 bases between them. Germline V gives CDR1 SGHRS, CDR2 YFSETQ. There are 18 residues in the CDR3. CDR3 loop: CASSQVIVGSGPSYEQYF. CDR3 coding DNA: TGCGCCAGCAGCCAAGTTATAGTCGGGAGCGGGCCCTCCTACGAGCAGTACTTC.

The J gene is TRBJ1-1, the V gene TRBV7-9, with D perhaps TRBD1 (5 bases). Trimming stripped 6 bases from V and 10 bases from J, with 33 bases between. The CDR3 runs to 18 residues. In germline, CDR1 is SEHNR, CDR2 FQNEAQ (reference sequence). CDR3 sequence: CASSPRNHAMGPKRGAFF. The CDR3 coding sequence is TGTGCCAGCAGTCCACGGAACCACGCAATGGGCCCAAAGAGGGGAGCTTTCTTT.

The rearrangement uses TRBV7-9 and TRBJ1-6; the match to TRBD1 covers 9 bases. CDR1 SEHNR and CDR2 FQNEAQ come from the germline V gene (reference sequence). Losses at the gene ends were 5 bases for V and 10 bases for J; bases not matched to a gene: 9. This CDR3 region has 15 residues. The CDR3, as DNA: TGTGCCAGCAGCAAGAAACAGGGGGCAGGGTCACCCCTCCACTTT. It specifies CASSKKQGAGSPLHF.

This rearrangement joins TRBV11-2 to TRBJ2-7; 11 positions agree with TRBD2. Looked up from germline, CDR1 is SGHAT and CDR2 is FQNNGV. The CDR3 has 16 residues. Trimming cost V 0 bases and J 5 bases; bases outside gene matches: 6. CDR3 in amino acids: CASSLELAGAFNEQYF. For the CDR3, the DNA is TGTGCCAGCAGCTTAGAACTAGCGGGAGCGTTTAACGAGCAGTACTTC. Combining the CDR3 with reference TRBV11-2 and TRBJ2-7 gives the whole variable domain EAGVAQSPRYKIIEKRQSVAFWCNPISGHATLYWYQQILGQGPKLLIQFQNNGVVDDSQLPKDRFSAERLKGVDSTLKIQPAKLEDSAVYLCASSLELAGAFNEQYFGPGTRLTVT.

On this clonotype: The conserved phenylalanine or tryptophan normally closing the CDR3 is absent here, so this likely arose from a read error. The CDR3 sequence is CASSLQGPFETQYL. The CDR3 DNA sequence: TGTGCCAGCAGCTTACAGGGGCCCTTTGAGACCCAGTACCTC. This rearrangement joins TRBV7-9 to TRBJ2-5; tentatively, D is TRBD1 (6 bases). This CDR3 has 14 amino acids. Trimming stripped 2 bases from V and 5 bases from J, with 12 bases between. CDR1 is SEHNR, CDR2 FQNEAQ, per germline (reference sequence).

The chain is built from TRBV25-1 and TRBJ2-5; 13 positions match TRBD2. The junction had 7 bases not matched to a gene; V was cut back by 4 bases and J by 5 bases. Per the germline V gene, CDR1 is MGHDK and CDR2 is SYGVNS. CDR3 length: 16 amino acids. The CDR3: CASSGTSGRALETQYF. The DNA of the CDR3 is TGTGCCAGCAGTGGGACTAGCGGGAGAGCTCTCGAGACCCAGTACTTC.